The 30 T cell receptor beta chains in this list originate from one sample, sequenced in a study of regulatory T cells in long-lasting Graves disease. Time point noted: newly diagnosed GD, antithyroid drugs for less than 3 months. PBMCs provided the RNA from which the TCR library was made. Both iRepertoire HTBI primers and Arm-PCR of CDR3 regions were used to build the TCR beta libraries. From the multiplex PCR reads, TCRdb called clonotypes with MiXCR, one entry per CDR3 protein. The sample shows 550,000 to 600,000 distinct CDR3 sequences, around 15% of them seen only once. The same data also went into a second study, on T cells in Graves' hyperthyroidism and ophthalmopathy.

The source was peripheral blood mononuclear cells (PBMCs), collected at new diagnosis, from a patient treated with antithyroid drugs. These TCRs come from a man between 18 and 29 years old with Graves disease.

V usage is TRBV18 and J usage is TRBJ2-5; unclear D gene. Germline CDR1 KGHSH, CDR2 LQKENI. The V end was cut by 0 bases, the J end by 1 base, with 9 bases between. This CDR3 has 15 residues. The CDR3 region is CASSPPNRAQETQYF. CDR3 nucleotides: TGTGCCAGCTCACCACCGAACCGGGCCCAAGAGACCCAGTACTTC.

CDR3 protein: CATQPGQGSYGYTF. CDR3 nucleotides: TGTGCCACCCAGCCGGGACAGGGATCCTATGGCTACACCTTC. The genes are TRBV10-3 and TRBJ1-2; 9 nucleotides align to TRBD1. Germline-derived CDR1 and CDR2 are ENHRY and SYGVKD. J gave up 4 bases and V 10 bases, and 10 bases lay outside the gene matches. The CDR3 covers 14 residues.

The gene calls are TRBV7-2 and TRBJ2-3; 13 bases align to TRBD2. Germline V gene data show CDR1 as SGHTA and CDR2 as FQGNSA. The ends lost 5 bases at V and 2 bases at J; junction bases unmatched: 4. The CDR3 consists of 16 residues. The CDR3 DNA reads TGTGCCAGCAGCGTCGGGACTAGCGGGGTCACAGATACGCAGTATTTT. Protein: CASSVGTSGVTDTQYF.

In its sample, this clonotype was seen many times. The genes are TRBV2 and TRBJ1-4, with 7 nucleotides matching TRBD1. Germline lookup yields CDR1 SNHLY and CDR2 FYNNEI. CDR3 length equals 14 residues. Trimming at V came to 3 bases and at J to 6 bases, leaving 4 bases not matched to a gene. The CDR3 coding sequence is TGTGCCAGCAGTGATGGGCAGGGGGATGAAAAACTGTTTTTT. Translated, it gives CASSDGQGDEKLFF.

With regard to this clonotype: It may be a read error: a sequence one base away is much more abundant. DNA for the CDR3: TGTGCCAGCAGCTTAGCGATAGCCCCAACTAATGAAAAACTGTTTTTT. It specifies CASSLAIAPTNEKLFF. The chain uses TRBV7-9 and TRBJ1-4; D remains unclear. CDR1 and CDR2 from the germline V gene are SEHNR and FQNEAQ (reference sequence). This CDR3 has 16 amino acids. V was pared by 0 bases and J by 0 bases, with 8 bases between. The variable domain in full, completed from reference TRBV7-9 and TRBJ1-4, reads DTGVSQNPRHKITKRGQNVTFRCDPISEHNRLYWYRQTLGQGPEFLTYFQNEAQLEKSRLLSDRFSAERPKGSFSTLEIQRTEQGDSAMYLCASSLAIAPTNEKLFFGSGTQLSVL.

This clonotype was observed at least ten times. This rearrangement joins TRBV19 to TRBJ2-5; 11 bases match TRBD2. Trimming cost V 7 bases and J 5 bases; bases outside gene matches: 6. The CDR3 is made up of 14 amino acids. Per germline, CDR1 LNHDA and CDR2 SQIVND (reference sequence). In DNA form, the CDR3 reads TGTGCCAGTACCGTGACTAGCGGGACTGAGACCCAGTACTTC. Translated, it gives CASTVTSGTETQYF.

This clonotype was found many times. The chain employs TRBV12-3 or TRBV12-4 and TRBJ2-5, with TRBD1 identical over 7 bases. Trimming removed 2 bases from V and 5 bases from J; junction bases left unmatched: 8. This CDR3 is built from 15 residues. The CDR3 bases are TGTGCCAGCAGTTTAAGTTCGACAGGGCTGGAGACCCAGTACTTC. Protein sequence: CASSLSSTGLETQYF.

This clonotype was recorded a few times. The chain combines TRBV12-3 or TRBV12-4 with TRBJ1-1; D possibly corresponds to TRBD1 (5 bases). This CDR3 has 13 amino acids. V dropped 5 bases and J dropped 4 bases, with 11 bases sitting between them. Here the CDR3 DNA reads TGTGCCAGCAGTCCAGGGAGTACCACTGAAGCTTTCTTT. Translation gives CASSPGSTTEAFF.

There are many counts of this clonotype. The chain has TRBV11-1 and TRBJ2-3; TRBD1 might be the D (5 bases). CDR3 length equals 12 residues. CDR1 SGHAT and CDR2 FQDESV come from the germline V gene (reference sequence). The V gene lost 1 base and the J gene lost 6 bases, with 5 bases spanning the gap. As DNA, the CDR3 is TGTGCCAGCAGCTTAGAGGGGGATACGCAGTATTTT. This codes for CASSLEGDTQYF.

Many counts were recorded for this clonotype. This sequence joins TRBV30 and TRBJ1-1; D is unresolved. The CDR3 runs to 13 residues. Trimming pared 4 bases from V and 1 base from J, leaving 10 bases between. From germline, CDR1 is GTSNPN and CDR2 SVGIG (reference sequence). The CDR3 loop reads CAWKVQPNTEAFF. The CDR3 DNA follows: TGTGCCTGGAAGGTTCAGCCGAACACTGAAGCTTTCTTT.

This clonotype was detected only once. This chain links TRBV7-9 with TRBJ1-5; TRBD1 matches 7 bases. V lost 4 bases, J lost 3 bases, and 3 bases stayed unmatched. The germline V gene encodes CDR1 SEHNR and CDR2 FQNEAQ (reference sequence). The CDR3 totals 14 residues. The chain's CDR3 is CASSSDRDNQPQHF. CDR3 coding DNA: TGTGCCAGCAGCTCAGACAGGGACAATCAGCCCCAGCATTTT.

This clonotype was detected ten times or more. This sequence joins TRBV20-1 and TRBJ1-5; the match to TRBD1 covers 7 bases. V dropped 5 bases and J dropped 6; count of bases not matched to a gene: 4. The CDR3 runs 12 residues. Per germline, CDR1 DFQATT and CDR2 SNEGSKA (reference sequence). CDR3 sequence (DNA): TGCAGTGCTGGACAGGCCAGTCAGCCCCAGCATTTT. It yields the protein CSAGQASQPQHF.

The chain combines TRBV11-2 with TRBJ2-5; D perhaps matches TRBD2 (5 bases). Germline-derived CDR1 and CDR2 are SGHAT and FQNNGV. Deletions cut 2 bases from V and 2 bases from J, with 12 bases between. The CDR3 runs to 15 residues. CDR3 protein: CASSLFPRTQETQYF. The CDR3 nucleotides read TGTGCCAGCAGCTTATTTCCCCGGACTCAAGAGACCCAGTACTTC.

The chain has TRBV30 and TRBJ2-6; possibly TRBD1 for D (6 bases). This CDR3 region has 14 residues. From germline, CDR1 is GTSNPN and CDR2 SVGIG (reference sequence). V was trimmed by 5 bases and J by 4 bases, leaving 12 bases between them. CDR3 in DNA: TGTGCCTGGGCCAGGGGTGGAGGGGCCAACGTCCTGACTTTC. This sequence encodes CAWARGGGANVLTF.

The chain is built from TRBV10-3 and TRBJ1-5, with D uncertain. Trimming removed 3 bases at V and 2 bases at J, with 11 bases between. Germline CDR1 ENHRY, CDR2 SYGVKD. The CDR3 runs 15 residues. Here the CDR3 DNA reads TGTGCCATCAGTGACGGTGGGAAGGGCAATCAGCCCCAGCATTTT. Protein sequence: CAISDGGKGNQPQHF.

This clonotype was recorded many times. The chain links TRBV7-9 to TRBJ2-5, with 10 bases matching TRBD2. Looked up from germline, CDR1 is SEHNR and CDR2 is FQNEAQ (reference sequence). With V trimmed by 4 bases and J by 4 bases, 3 bases remained unmatched. This CDR3 is built from 14 residues. Written as DNA, the CDR3 is TGTGCCAGCAGCTACCTAGCGGGAGCAGAGACCCAGTACTTC. Translated, it gives CASSYLAGAETQYF.

This clonotype has a count of ten or more. The V gene is TRBV10-1, the J gene TRBJ1-2; D call uncertain. V was shortened by 8 bases and J by 6 bases, with 4 bases between the two germline ends. The CDR3 is made up of 9 amino acids. The germline CDR1 and CDR2 sequences are WNHNN and SYGVQD (reference sequence). The chain's CDR3 is CASDDGYTF. The CDR3, as DNA: TGCGCCAGCGATGATGGCTACACCTTC.

Details on this clonotype: A single base separates this from a much larger clone, so it may be a read error. The chain couples TRBV27 to TRBJ2-1, with 13 bases aligning to TRBD2. The length of the CDR3 is 16 residues. Germline loops: CDR1 MNHEY, CDR2 SMNVEV (reference sequence). CDR3 bases: TGTGCCAGCAGTTTGGGACTAGCGGGAATATACAATGAGCAGTTGTTC. Translation gives CASSLGLAGIYNEQLF.

Regarding this clonotype: This clone may be a read error of a much larger clone one base away. This chain uses TRBV15 with TRBJ1-4; no firm D call. Germline-derived CDR1 and CDR2 are LNHNV and YYDKDF (reference sequence). Trimming shortened V by 5 bases and J by 5 bases, and 9 bases separated the two germline ends. CDR3 length equals 13 residues. CDR3 sequence: CATSESPNEKLFF. The DNA for the CDR3 is TGTGCCACCAGCGAAAGCCCGAATGAAAAACTGTTTTTT.

This clonotype occurred a few times. This sequence joins TRBV29-1 and TRBJ2-3; 8 bases map to TRBD2. Germline lookup yields CDR1 SQVTM and CDR2 ANQGSEA. The V gene end was trimmed by 0 bases and the J gene end by 0 bases; junction bases not matched to a gene: 11. CDR3 length equals 18 residues. The CDR3 loop reads CSVEDRSGSTFSTDTQYF. In DNA form, the CDR3 reads TGCAGCGTTGAAGATAGGAGCGGGAGTACCTTTAGCACAGATACGCAGTATTTT.

The rearrangement joins TRBV6-2 or TRBV6-3 to TRBJ1-5; D not certain. V dropped 0 bases and J dropped 6 bases, with 9 bases sitting between them. The germline gives CDR1 MNHEY, CDR2 SVGEGT. This CDR3 spans 14 amino acids. CDR3 loop: CASSYSSESQPQHF. In DNA, the CDR3 is TGTGCCAGCAGTTACTCGTCGGAGAGTCAGCCCCAGCATTTT.

This clonotype showed up many times. The chain carries TRBV27 and TRBJ2-7, with 9 positions matching TRBD2. Germline CDR1 MNHEY, CDR2 SMNVEV (reference sequence). The CDR3 consists of 18 residues. V was pared by 6 bases and J by 2 bases, with 17 bases of the junction left unmatched. CDR3 coding DNA: TGTGCCAGCAGCGCCCTCTCCCTAATGGCGGGAGGGCCCTACGAGCAGTACTTC. It encodes CASSALSLMAGGPYEQYF.

This clonotype was observed at least ten times. The chain employs TRBV7-9 and TRBJ1-1; 9 bases fit TRBD1. The CDR3 covers 13 residues. V dropped 4 bases and J dropped 7; count of bases not matched to a gene: 4. Germline CDR1 SEHNR, CDR2 FQNEAQ (reference sequence). The CDR3 DNA reads TGTGCCAGCAGCTACGGACAGGGGATTGAAGCTTTCTTT. Encoded protein: CASSYGQGIEAFF. The variable domain in full, with the rest retrieved from reference TRBV7-9 and TRBJ1-1, is DTGVSQNPRHKITKRGQNVTFRCDPISEHNRLYWYRQTLGQGPEFLTYFQNEAQLEKSRLLSDRFSAERPKGSFSTLEIQRTEQGDSAMYLCASSYGQGIEAFFGQGTRLTVV.

In its sample, this clonotype was seen many times. This chain links TRBV2 with TRBJ2-2; 8 bases are shared with TRBD2. The CDR3 extends over 13 amino acids. Germline CDR1 is SNHLY and CDR2 is FYNNEI. J was trimmed by 4 bases and V by 7 bases; bases with no gene match: 2. The CDR3 coding sequence is TGTGCCAGCATAGCGGGATTCACCGGGGAGCTGTTTTTT. The encoded protein is CASIAGFTGELFF.

The sample holds many counts of this clonotype. The chain couples TRBV6-1 to TRBJ2-7; 8 bases line up with TRBD1. The V and J ends lost 6 bases and 3 bases, in that order; junction bases with no gene match: 22. CDR3 length: 19 residues. CDR1 and CDR2 from the germline V gene are MNHNS and SASEGT. This chain's CDR3 is CASRRGTGGSGGGFYEQYF. The CDR3 DNA reads as TGTGCCAGCAGGAGGGGGACAGGAGGAAGCGGAGGGGGCTTCTACGAGCAGTACTTC.

V and J are TRBV5-1 and TRBJ1-2; no definite D call. Germline values: CDR1 SGHRS, CDR2 YFSETQ. The CDR3 extends over 10 amino acids. V lost 9 bases and J 5 bases, leaving 8 bases between the germline ends. The CDR3 DNA is TGCGCCACCCCAGAATATGGCTACACCTTC. Its translation is CATPEYGYTF.

This clonotype was found a few times. The CDR3 sequence is CASSQEATPGNIQYF. The CDR3 DNA reads as TGCGCCAGCAGCCAAGAAGCCACACCTGGGAACATTCAGTACTTC. The V gene is TRBV4-1, the J gene TRBJ2-4; D unresolved. The germline CDR1 and CDR2 sequences are MGHRA and YSYEKL. Deletions cut 0 bases from V and 7 bases from J, with 13 bases between. The CDR3 is made up of 15 amino acids.

The chain uses TRBV15 and TRBJ2-7, with 7 bases that match TRBD1. From germline, CDR1 is LNHNV and CDR2 YYDKDF (reference sequence). Trimming took 3 bases from V and 6 from J; bases not matched to a gene: 8. This CDR3 region has 14 residues. The CDR3 loop reads CATSSRQGSGEQYF. CDR3 DNA: TGTGCCACCAGCAGCCGACAGGGTTCTGGCGAGCAGTACTTC.

This clonotype was recorded a few times. The chain carries TRBV10-1 and TRBJ2-3; 9 nucleotides line up with TRBD1. The germline gives CDR1 WNHNN, CDR2 SYGVQD (reference sequence). This CDR3 comprises 14 residues. V shed 8 bases, J shed 6 bases, and the junction held 9 bases outside the gene matches. The CDR3 bases are TGCGCCAGCGGACGGGACAGGGAATCGGATACGCAGTATTTT. Protein sequence: CASGRDRESDTQYF.

This clonotype showed up many times. The chain couples TRBV7-2 to TRBJ2-3, with D possibly called TRBD1 or TRBD2 (5 bases each). Per germline, CDR1 SGHTA and CDR2 FQGNSA. The CDR3 runs to 14 residues. V was clipped by 5 bases and J by 2 bases, with 11 bases between them. CDR3 region: CASSGLGDTDTQYF. The CDR3 DNA reads as TGTGCCAGCAGCGGGTTGGGGGACACAGATACGCAGTATTTT.